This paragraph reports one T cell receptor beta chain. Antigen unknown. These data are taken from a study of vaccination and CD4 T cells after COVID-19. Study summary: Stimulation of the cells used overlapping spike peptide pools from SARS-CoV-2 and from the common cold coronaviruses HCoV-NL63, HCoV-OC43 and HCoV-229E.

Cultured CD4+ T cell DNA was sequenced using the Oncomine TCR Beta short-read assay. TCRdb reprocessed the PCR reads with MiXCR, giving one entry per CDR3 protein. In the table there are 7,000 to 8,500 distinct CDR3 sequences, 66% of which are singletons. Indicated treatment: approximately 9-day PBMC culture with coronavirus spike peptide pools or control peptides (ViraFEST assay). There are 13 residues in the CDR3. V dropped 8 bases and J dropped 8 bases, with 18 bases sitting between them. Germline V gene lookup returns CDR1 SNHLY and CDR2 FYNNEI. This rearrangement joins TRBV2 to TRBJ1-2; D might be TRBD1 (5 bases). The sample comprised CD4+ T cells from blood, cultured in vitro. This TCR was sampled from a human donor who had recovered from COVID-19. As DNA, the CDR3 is TGTGCCAGCGGGTACTATCCGGAGGGGGGCTACACCTTC. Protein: CASGYYPEGGYTF. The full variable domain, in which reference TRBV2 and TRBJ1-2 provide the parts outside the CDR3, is EPEVTQTPSHQVTQMGQEVILRCVPISNHLYFYWYRQILGQKVEFLVSFYNNEISEKSEIFDDQFSVERPDGSNFTLKIRSTKLEDSAMYFCASGYYPEGGYTFGSGTRLTVV.